The 18 T cell receptor beta chains below all came from one sample that was sequenced in a study of cytomegalovirus exposure and HLA in healthy donors (dated by TCRdb to 2016 to 2017). Library method: the immunoSEQ multiplex PCR assay. For the multiplex PCR, a mixture combining 60 forward primers for TCR Vbeta segments and 13 reverse primers for TCR Jbeta segments was used. The clones in this table, taken by TCRdb from immuneACCESS, are in-frame only. Not every clone is retained; where verified, under half of the shortfall comes from an unresolved V gene, and the cause of the rest is unknown. Counted in this sample were some 120,000 clones; under 90% of them appeared once. The ten largest clones take up roughly 2.4% of the sample. The sample taken for sequencing was PBMCs. Every receptor here comes from a middle-aged woman in good health and CMV-seronegative.

This chain connects TRBV6-1 to TRBJ1-2, with D unclear. CDR3 length: 14 amino acids. In germline, CDR1 is MNHNS, CDR2 SASEGT. V was trimmed by 1 base and J by 4 bases, leaving 10 bases between them. CDR3 bases: TGTGCCAGCAGTGAAGGGAACACTATCTATGGCTACACCTTC. Its translation: CASSEGNTIYGYTF.

The chain links TRBV11-1 to TRBJ1-1; maybe TRBD1 (5 bases). From germline, CDR1 is SGHAT and CDR2 FQDESV (reference sequence). This CDR3 region has 14 residues. Deletions cut 4 bases from V and 0 bases from J, with 9 bases between. The CDR3 loop reads CASSWGLLNTEAFF. CDR3 DNA: TGTGCCAGCAGCTGGGGACTTTTGAACACTGAAGCTTTCTTT.

This chain uses TRBV19 with TRBJ2-1; 12 nucleotides line up with TRBD2. CDR3 length: 19 residues. J gave up 5 bases and V 0 bases, and 11 bases lay outside the gene matches. The V gene's germline CDR1 is LNHDA and CDR2 SQIVND (reference sequence). The CDR3 DNA reads TGTGCCAGTAGTATAGACGTCCGCCTAGCGGGAGGGAAACACAATGAGCAGTTCTTC. Encoded protein: CASSIDVRLAGGKHNEQFF.

The chain has TRBV9 and TRBJ2-1; maybe TRBD2 (6 bases). Germline lookup yields CDR1 SGDLS and CDR2 YYNGEE. The CDR3 spans 15 residues. Trimming cost V 4 bases and J 4 bases, with 15 bases left between them. CDR3 sequence: CASSPHNAGYNEQFF. The CDR3 DNA sequence: TGTGCCAGCAGCCCCCATAACGCGGGATACAATGAGCAGTTCTTC. Full variable domain (rest looked up from reference TRBV9 and TRBJ2-1): DSGVTQTPKHLITATGQRVTLRCSPRSGDLSVYWYQQSLDQGLQFLIQYYNGEERAKGNILERFSAQQFPDLHSELNLSSLELGDSALYFCASSPHNAGYNEQFFGPGTRLTVL.

The chain combines TRBV11-3 with TRBJ2-5, with D perhaps TRBD2 (6 bases). This CDR3 has 16 amino acids. Trimming took 4 bases from V and 6 from J, leaving 21 bases between them. CDR1 is SGHNT, CDR2 YENEEA, per germline. CDR3 in DNA: TGTGCCAGCAGCTCATCAGTCGGGGGTGGTGGGAAGACCCAGTACTTC. It yields the protein CASSSSVGGGGKTQYF.

The V call is TRBV11-2, the J call TRBJ1-2, with TRBD1 identical over 9 bases. This CDR3 is 13 amino acids long. The germline CDR1 and CDR2 sequences are SGHAT and FQNNGV. Trimming cost V 5 bases and J 6 bases; bases outside gene matches: 4. CDR3 DNA: TGTGCCAGCAGCCTTACAGGGGGCGATGGCTACACCTTC. Its protein product is CASSLTGGDGYTF. Full variable domain (outside the CDR3, taken from reference TRBV11-2 and TRBJ1-2): EAGVAQSPRYKIIEKRQSVAFWCNPISGHATLYWYQQILGQGPKLLIQFQNNGVVDDSQLPKDRFSAERLKGVDSTLKIQPAKLEDSAVYLCASSLTGGDGYTFGSGTRLTVV.

This clone was picked up a small number of times. This rearrangement joins TRBV7-9 to TRBJ1-1; perhaps TRBD1 as D (6 bases). Trimming removed 3 bases from V and 8 bases from J, with 19 bases in between. This CDR3 spans 15 amino acids. The germline V gene encodes CDR1 SEHNR and CDR2 FQNEAQ (reference sequence). CDR3 sequence (DNA): TGTGCCAGCAGCTTGGGACAAGGGGCAGGCACCGAAGCTTTCTTT. It is translated as CASSLGQGAGTEAFF.

CDR3 amino acids: CASSVVRDTPRNEQYF. The CDR3 DNA sequence: TGTGCCAGCAGCGTAGTACGGGACACCCCTAGGAACGAGCAGTACTTC. The chain couples TRBV9 to TRBJ2-7; possibly TRBD1 for D (6 bases). The CDR3 is 16 amino acids. Per germline, CDR1 SGDLS and CDR2 YYNGEE. Trimming removed 0 bases at V and 5 bases at J, with 18 bases between.

The chain links TRBV6-4 to TRBJ2-3; TRBD2 aligns across 9 bases. The ends lost 2 bases at V and 0 bases at J; junction bases unmatched: 3. This CDR3 has 16 amino acids. Germline V lookup: CDR1 MRHNA, CDR2 SNTAGT. The CDR3 DNA reads as TGTGCCAGCAGTGACCAGCTAGCGGGGAGCACAGATACGCAGTATTTT. It is translated as CASSDQLAGSTDTQYF.

This clone was picked up a small number of times. The chain joins TRBV5-6 to TRBJ1-5; D call uncertain. The germline CDR1 and CDR2 sequences are SGHDT and YYEEEE. V lost 4 bases to trimming and J lost 0 bases, with 8 bases between them. The CDR3 totals 14 residues. The CDR3 loop is CASSTGNSNQPQHF. The DNA of the CDR3 is TGTGCCAGCAGCACGGGGAATAGCAATCAGCCCCAGCATTTT.

The chain couples TRBV5-4 to TRBJ2-2; the D gene is possibly TRBD1 (5 bases). The CDR3 contains 15 residues. Germline-derived CDR1 and CDR2 are SGHNT and YYREEE (reference sequence). V was cut by 0 bases and J by 6 bases, with 12 bases left in between. The CDR3 nucleotides read TGTGCCAGCAGCTTGGATATAGGCAGGGCCGGGGAGCTGTTTTTT. This sequence encodes CASSLDIGRAGELFF.

V is TRBV7-2 and J is TRBJ1-2, with TRBD1 identical over 9 bases. V was clipped by 5 bases and J by 3 bases; unmatched bases: 13. Germline CDR1 is SGHTA and CDR2 is FQGNSA. The CDR3 length is 17 residues. The CDR3 nucleotides are TGTGCCAGCAGCACCAAAACAGGGGGCGCTACCCACTATGGCTACACCTTC. Its translation is CASSTKTGGATHYGYTF.

The chain links TRBV18 to TRBJ1-1; D is ambiguous. The CDR3 loop spans 12 amino acids. CDR1 is KGHSH and CDR2 is LQKENI in the germline V gene. Trimming pared 5 bases from V and 0 bases from J, leaving 4 bases between. CDR3 in DNA: TGTGCCAGCTCAAGCATGAACACTGAAGCTTTCTTT. Amino acid sequence: CASSSMNTEAFF.

The chain has TRBV18 and TRBJ1-6; 7 nucleotides align to TRBD1. The CDR3 spans 15 residues. The germline V gene has CDR1 KGHSH and CDR2 LQKENI. J was trimmed by 9 bases and V by 5 bases; bases with no gene match: 10. DNA for the CDR3: TGTGCCAGCTCAGTTACACCGGGGGACAGTTCACCCCTCCACTTT. Protein product: CASSVTPGDSSPLHF.

This CDR3 is CASSLGGAGRETQYF. CDR3 nucleotide sequence: TGCGCCAGCAGCTTGGGCGGGGCAGGAAGGGAGACCCAGTACTTC. The chain has TRBV5-1 and TRBJ2-5, with D perhaps TRBD2 (6 bases). V was clipped by 0 bases and J by 5 bases, with 14 bases between them. Germline values: CDR1 SGHRS, CDR2 YFSETQ. This CDR3 region has 15 residues. Complete variable domain (other parts from reference TRBV5-1 and TRBJ2-5): KAGVTQTPRYLIKTRGQQVTLSCSPISGHRSVSWYQQTPGQGLQFLFEYFSETQRNKGNFPGRFSGRQFSNSRSEMNVSTLELGDSALYLCASSLGGAGRETQYFGPGTRLLVL.

The chain joins TRBV5-1 to TRBJ1-1, with a weak D call TRBD1 (6 bases). Germline V gene data show CDR1 as SGHRS and CDR2 as YFSETQ. The CDR3 extends over 13 amino acids. Trimming pared 2 bases from V and 5 bases from J, leaving 10 bases between. The CDR3, as DNA: TGCGCCAGCAGCTTAAGGGGGAATACTGAAGCTTTCTTT. It encodes CASSLRGNTEAFF.

The chain recombines TRBV28 with TRBJ2-1, with 8 nucleotides matching TRBD2. V was clipped by 6 bases and J by 6 bases; unmatched bases: 7. CDR1 and CDR2 from the germline V gene are MDHEN and SYDVKM. The CDR3 extends over 14 amino acids. The CDR3 region is CASSSGGPVNEQFF. The CDR3 coding sequence is TGTGCCAGCAGCTCGGGAGGGCCGGTCAATGAGCAGTTCTTC.

The genes are TRBV2 and TRBJ2-7; possible D gene TRBD2, 6 bases. The CDR3 consists of 13 residues. Germline loops: CDR1 SNHLY, CDR2 FYNNEI. Trimming left V 1 base short and J 8 bases short, with 12 bases between. CDR3 in DNA: TGTGCCAGCAGTGAAGATACGCGGGGCCAGCAGTACTTC. As protein: CASSEDTRGQQYF.